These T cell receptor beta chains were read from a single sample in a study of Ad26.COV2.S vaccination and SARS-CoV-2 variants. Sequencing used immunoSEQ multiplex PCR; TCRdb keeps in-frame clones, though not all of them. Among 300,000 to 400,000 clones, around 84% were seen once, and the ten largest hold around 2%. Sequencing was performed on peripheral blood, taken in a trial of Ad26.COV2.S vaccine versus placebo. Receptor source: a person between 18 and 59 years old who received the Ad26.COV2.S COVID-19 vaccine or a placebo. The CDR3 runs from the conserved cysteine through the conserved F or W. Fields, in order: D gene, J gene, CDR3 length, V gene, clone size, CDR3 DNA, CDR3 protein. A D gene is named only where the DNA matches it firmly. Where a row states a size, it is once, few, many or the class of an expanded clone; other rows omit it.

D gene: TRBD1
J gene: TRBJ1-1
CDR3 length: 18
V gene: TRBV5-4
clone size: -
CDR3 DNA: TGTGCCAGCAGCAGCCCCGCTGGGACAGGGGGATGGGGCACTGAAGCTTTCTTT
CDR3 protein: CASSSPAGTGGWGTEAFF

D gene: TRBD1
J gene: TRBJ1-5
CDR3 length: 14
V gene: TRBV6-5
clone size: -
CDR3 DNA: TGTGCCAGCAGTCCGGACAGGGAGAATCAGCCCCAGCATTTT
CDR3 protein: CASSPDRENQPQHF

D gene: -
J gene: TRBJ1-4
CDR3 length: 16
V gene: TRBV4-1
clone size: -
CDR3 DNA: TGCGCCAGCACCCCTGGCCCGAGGGGTGGTCCCGAGAAACTGTTTTTT
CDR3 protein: CASTPGPRGGPEKLFF

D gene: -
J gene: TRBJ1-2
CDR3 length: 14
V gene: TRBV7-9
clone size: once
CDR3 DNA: TGTGCCAGCAGCTTAGCCCAGTGGGACTATGGCTACACCTTC
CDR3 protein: CASSLAQWDYGYTF

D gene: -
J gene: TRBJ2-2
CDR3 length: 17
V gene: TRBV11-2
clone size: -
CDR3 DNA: TGTGCCAGCAGCTTAGGGCCAGTTTTTACGAACACCGGGGAGCTGTTTTTT
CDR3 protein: CASSLGPVFTNTGELFF

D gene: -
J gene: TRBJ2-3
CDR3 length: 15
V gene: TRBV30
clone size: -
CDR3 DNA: TGTGCCTGGAGGGGTGGGGGGCAGAGCACAGATACGCAGTATTTT
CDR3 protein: CAWRGGGQSTDTQYF

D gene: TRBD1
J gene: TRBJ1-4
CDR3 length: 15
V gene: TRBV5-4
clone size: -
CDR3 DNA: TGTGCCAGCAGCTTAAGGGTCGGACAGGCGGAAAAACTGTTTTTT
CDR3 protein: CASSLRVGQAEKLFF

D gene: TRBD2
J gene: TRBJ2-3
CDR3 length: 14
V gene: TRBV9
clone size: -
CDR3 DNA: TGTGCCAGCAGCACCCGGGGAGGGACAGATACGCAGTATTTT
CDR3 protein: CASSTRGGTDTQYF

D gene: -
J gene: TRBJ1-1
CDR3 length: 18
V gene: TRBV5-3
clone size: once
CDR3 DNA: TGTGCCAGAAGCTGGATTCCGGAGGCGAACGGGAGACTTCATGAAGCTTTCTTT
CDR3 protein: CARSWIPEANGRLHEAFF

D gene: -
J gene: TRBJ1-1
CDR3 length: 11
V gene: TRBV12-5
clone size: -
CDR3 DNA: TGTGCTAGTGGTTTAGGGGCGGGCGCTTTCTTT
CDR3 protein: CASGLGAGAFF

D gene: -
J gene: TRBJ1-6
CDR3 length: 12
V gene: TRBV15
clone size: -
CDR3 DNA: TGTGCCACCAGCACCTATAATTCACCCCTCCACTTT
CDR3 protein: CATSTYNSPLHF

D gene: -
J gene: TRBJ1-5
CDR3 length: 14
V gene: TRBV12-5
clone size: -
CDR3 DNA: TGTGCTAGTGGTTTCGAAACACGTCTTCAGCCCCAGCATTTT
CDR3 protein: CASGFETRLQPQHF

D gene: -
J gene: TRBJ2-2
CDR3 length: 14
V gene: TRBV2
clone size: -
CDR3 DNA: TGTGCCAGCATTAGGGACCGAAACACCGGGGAGCTGTTTTTT
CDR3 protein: CASIRDRNTGELFF

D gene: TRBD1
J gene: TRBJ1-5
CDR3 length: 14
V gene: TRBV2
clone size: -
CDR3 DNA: TGTGCCAGCAGTGCAGGGGGCGCGGGTCAGCCCCAGCATTTT
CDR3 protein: CASSAGGAGQPQHF

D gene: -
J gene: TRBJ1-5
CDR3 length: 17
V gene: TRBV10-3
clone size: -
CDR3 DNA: TGTGCCATCAGTGAGTCGAGATACGGAGGTATACATCAGCCCCAGCATTTT
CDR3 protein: CAISESRYGGIHQPQHF

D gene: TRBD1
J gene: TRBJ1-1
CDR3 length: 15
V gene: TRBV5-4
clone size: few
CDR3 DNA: TGTGCCAGCAGCCTACCGGGACAGGGGGTCGATGAAGCTTTCTTT
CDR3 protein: CASSLPGQGVDEAFF

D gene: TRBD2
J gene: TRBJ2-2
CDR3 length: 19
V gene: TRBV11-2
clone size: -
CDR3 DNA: TGTGCCAGCAGCTTAGAGCCTAGCGGGGGGGCGAGGTACACCGGGGAGCTGTTTTTT
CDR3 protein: CASSLEPSGGARYTGELFF

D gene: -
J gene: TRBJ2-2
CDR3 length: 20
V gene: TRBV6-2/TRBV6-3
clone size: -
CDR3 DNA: TGTGCCAGCAGTTACTCCGGTTTGAATCGTTGGGGGCGCAACGCCGGGGAGCTGTTTTTT
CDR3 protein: CASSYSGLNRWGRNAGELFF

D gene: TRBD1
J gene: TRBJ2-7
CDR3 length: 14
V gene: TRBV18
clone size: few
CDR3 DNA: TGTGCCAGCTCACCACCCCAGGGGGCCGCTGAGCAGTACTTC
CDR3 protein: CASSPPQGAAEQYF

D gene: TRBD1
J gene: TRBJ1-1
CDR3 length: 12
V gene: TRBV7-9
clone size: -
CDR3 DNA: TGTGCCAGCAGCTTATCCGCAGGGGGAGCTTTCTTT
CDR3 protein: CASSLSAGGAFF

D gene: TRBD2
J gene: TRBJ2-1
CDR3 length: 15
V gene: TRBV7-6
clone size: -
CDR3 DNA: TGTGCCAGCAGCGTGGGACTAGCGGACTACAATGAGCAGTTCTTC
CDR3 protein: CASSVGLADYNEQFF

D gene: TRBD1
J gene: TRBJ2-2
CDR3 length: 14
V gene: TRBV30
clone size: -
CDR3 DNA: TGTGCCTGGAGTCGGCAGGGGGCAGTCGGGGAGCTGTTTTTT
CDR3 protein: CAWSRQGAVGELFF

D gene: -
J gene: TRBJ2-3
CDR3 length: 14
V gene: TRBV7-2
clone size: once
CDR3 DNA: TGTGCCAGCAGCTTTAACAGATTCAGAGATACGCAGTATTTT
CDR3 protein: CASSFNRFRDTQYF

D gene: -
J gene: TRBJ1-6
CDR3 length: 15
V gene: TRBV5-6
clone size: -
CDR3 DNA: TGTGCCAGCAGCCCGGACAGAGGCTATAATTCACCCCTCCACTTT
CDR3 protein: CASSPDRGYNSPLHF

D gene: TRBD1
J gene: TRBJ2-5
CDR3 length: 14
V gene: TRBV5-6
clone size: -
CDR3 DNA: TGTGCCAGCAGCTTAAGGACAGGCCAAGAGACCCAGTACTTC
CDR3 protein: CASSLRTGQETQYF

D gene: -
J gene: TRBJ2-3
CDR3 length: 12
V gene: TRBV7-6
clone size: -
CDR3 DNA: TGTGCCAGCAGCGCAGCTACAGATACGCAGTATTTT
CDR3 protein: CASSAATDTQYF

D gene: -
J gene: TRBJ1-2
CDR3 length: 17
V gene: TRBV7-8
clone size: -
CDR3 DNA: TGTGCCAGCAGCTTAGGTGGCCAGGAGGGCTCGGAATATGGCTACACCTTC
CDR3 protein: CASSLGGQEGSEYGYTF